This TCR beta chain was retrieved from a study of blood T cells in healthy people across ages. Study-level points and caveats: It was found that TCR beta diversity correlated strongly with the percentage of naive T cells.

Each sample had at least 6 million PBMCs isolated. Sample-barcoded 5' priming and a J-beta primer mix drove a second PCR of roughly 6 to 12 cycles. A single record per CDR3 protein comes from TCRdb applying MiXCR to the 5' RACE reads. The sample has 650,000 to 950,000 distinct CDR3 sequences; 44% are singletons. There are a few counts of this clonotype. Its antigen remains unidentified. The V gene's germline CDR1 is DFQATT and CDR2 SNEGSKA (reference sequence). The CDR3 totals 12 residues. This receptor was identified in a man in his sixties in good health. The chain couples TRBV20-1 to TRBJ2-4; D remains ambiguous. The J call may be mistaken, given a closer DNA end match to TRBJ2-7. Sequenced input: blood. CDR3 loop: CSARVGRHEQYF. In DNA form, the CDR3 reads TGCAGTGCTAGAGTGGGCCGCCACGAGCAGTACTTC.